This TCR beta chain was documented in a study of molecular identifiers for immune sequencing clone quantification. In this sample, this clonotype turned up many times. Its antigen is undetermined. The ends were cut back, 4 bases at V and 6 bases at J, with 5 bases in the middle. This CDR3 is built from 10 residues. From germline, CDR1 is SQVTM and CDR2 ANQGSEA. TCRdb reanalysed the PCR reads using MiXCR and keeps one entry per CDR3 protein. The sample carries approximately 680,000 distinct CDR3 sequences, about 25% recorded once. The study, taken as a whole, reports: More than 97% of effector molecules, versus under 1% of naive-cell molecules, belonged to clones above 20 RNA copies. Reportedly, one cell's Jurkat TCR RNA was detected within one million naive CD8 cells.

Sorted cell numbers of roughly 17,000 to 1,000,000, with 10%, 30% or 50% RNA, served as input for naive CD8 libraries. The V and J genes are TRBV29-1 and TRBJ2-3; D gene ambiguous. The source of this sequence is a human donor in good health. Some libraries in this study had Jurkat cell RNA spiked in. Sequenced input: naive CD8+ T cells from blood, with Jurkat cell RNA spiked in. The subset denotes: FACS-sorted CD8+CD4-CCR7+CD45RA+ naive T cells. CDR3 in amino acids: CSVVWDTQYF. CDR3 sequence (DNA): TGCAGCGTTGTATGGGATACGCAGTATTTT.